This TCR beta chain was retrieved from a study of T cell changes during pregnancy in multiple sclerosis. This CDR3 has 19 amino acids. V was cut by 5 bases and J by 2 bases, with 26 bases left in between. From germline, CDR1 is SGDLS and CDR2 YYNGEE. Measured with immunoSEQ multiplex PCR; TCRdb has only the in-frame clones, and not every one. This sample has 74,000 or so clones; over 85% occur once, and the top ten carry around 0.22%. This sequence was found in a female donor with multiple sclerosis, enrolled in a pregnancy study. Sequences were derived from CD4+ T cells from peripheral blood mononuclear cells, sampled before pregnancy. This chain connects TRBV9 to TRBJ2-1; D may be TRBD2 (6 bases). The chain's CDR3 is CASREPTSSASTPYNEQFF. Written as DNA, the CDR3 is TGTGCCAGCAGAGAACCCACCTCTAGCGCATCGACCCCCTACAATGAGCAGTTCTTC.